The text below deals with one TCR delta chain. At least ten counts were recorded for this clone. Its antigen is currently not known. The record has no base qualities; no much larger clone is one base away. This sample was included in a study of DNA immune sequencing with unique molecular identifiers (dated by TCRdb to 2018 to 2021). In terms of the full investigation: Immunomagnetic cell separation was used to enrich gammadelta T cells from buffy coats, and the genomic DNA of the enriched gammadelta T cells was then sequenced. An ultrasensitive DNA-based TRD repertoire sequencing method using PCR-introduced unique molecular identifiers was developed and validated in the study. Validation of the sequencing method was done both on synthetic reference molecules and on blood samples taken from healthy individuals. Fluorescence-activated cell sorting was used to enrich gammadelta T cells from PBMC of 10 healthy individuals. In the comparison of enriched versus non-enriched samples, roughly 100 ng of enriched gammadelta T-cell DNA and around 1 ug of non-enriched PBMC DNA were sequenced. Donors were healthy individuals, with ten donors profiled from sorted peripheral blood gammadelta T cells. General findings and caveats noted by the study authors: Novel TRD sequences not targeted by the primers cannot be detected with the primer-based approach. Variation in TRD repertoire diversity was observed between healthy donors, with several donors found to be highly oligoclonal, in that the top 5 clonotypes exceeded half of productive molecules.

The library was built by means of multiplex PCR. A 32-plex assay with primers for all 8 TRDV and 4 TRDJ genes covering the CDR3 was used to amplify genomic DNA. A 12-nucleotide UMI was added during three to four barcoding PCR cycles, followed by a second PCR with Illumina adapter primers. AMPure XP beads were used to purify the libraries, and library quality was checked on a Fragment Analyzer using the HS NGS Fragment kit. The sequencing was run with an Illumina MiniSeq mid-output kit, including roughly 18% PhiX, and 150 cycles of paired-end reads. The source study handled its data this way. Reads were processed with MIGEC version 1.2.9 to group reads by UMI and build error-corrected consensus sequences. Post-processing used modified VDJtools version 1.2.1 scripts and the tcR R package. Clone calls in TCRdb were regenerated from the public reads with CATT, after which identical DNA sequences shared one row. TCRdb's processing, not the study's, gives the V and J calls here. The sample table lists under 6,000 delta-chain clones, roughly a tenth of them with a count of one. Clones ranked in the top ten supply approximately 50% of the sample.

Material: gamma-delta T cells enriched from blood buffy coat, or unenriched PBMCs (not recorded which). This receptor was taken from a human donor in good health.

The DNA sequence reads TGTGCTTATAGGAGCGCGGGGGAGATATTCCATGGCTGGGGGGGGTGTTTGACAGCACAACTCTTCTTT. Translated, it reads CAYRSAGEIFHGWGGCLTAQLFF. The J gene was reported as TRDJ2; the V gene went uncalled; TRDD3, the table's D call, lacks a check against the DNA. From cysteine to phenylalanine, the CDR3 is 23 amino acids long. The kept DNA is CDR3 alone, 69 bases in frame from the first base.